These 23 T cell receptor beta chains were all obtained from the same sample, sequenced in a study of OX40 agonist ivuxolimab in advanced cancers. The protocol was immunoSEQ multiplex PCR, while the TCRdb copy is restricted to in-frame clones and leaves out a portion. Here the sample spans approximately 110,000 clones, less than 95% being singletons. This specimen consisted of CD4+ or CD8+ T cells sorted from blood, obtained in a trial of the OX40 agonist ivuxolimab. All receptors come from an adult with an advanced solid tumor such as melanoma, head and neck, liver or kidney cancer.

This clone was seen once. This chain links TRBV5-8 with TRBJ1-5, with D hard to call. Trimming took 7 bases from V and 2 from J, leaving 10 bases between them. Germline V CDR1 and CDR2: SGHTS, YDEGEE. The CDR3 contains 13 residues. The CDR3 here is CASLARGNQPQHF. The CDR3 DNA follows: TGTGCCAGCTTGGCCCGGGGCAATCAGCCCCAGCATTTT.

The V and J genes are TRBV11-1 and TRBJ1-1; D remains ambiguous. V was shortened by 3 bases and J by 2 bases, with 7 bases between the two germline ends. The germline CDR1 and CDR2 sequences are SGHAT and FQDESV (reference sequence). The CDR3 totals 13 residues. The CDR3 coding sequence is TGTGCCAGCAGCTTGGACGGTAACACTGAAGCTTTCTTT. This encodes CASSLDGNTEAFF.

This chain connects TRBV5-4 to TRBJ2-5; D not resolved. Germline V CDR1 and CDR2: SGHNT, YYREEE (reference sequence). Trimming removed 3 bases at V and 3 bases at J, with 3 bases between. The CDR3 is made up of 11 amino acids. CDR3 in DNA: TGTGCCAGCAGCTGGGAAGAGACCCAGTACTTC. The encoded protein is CASSWEETQYF.

The rearrangement links TRBV5-1 to TRBJ2-3, with TRBD2 matching over 13 bases. After removal of 7 bases from V and 5 bases from J, the junction contained 4 bases not matched to a gene. Germline values: CDR1 SGHRS, CDR2 YFSETQ. There are 14 residues in the CDR3. CDR3 nucleotide sequence: TGCGCCAGCTTTGGACTAGCGGGAGAAGATACGCAGTATTTT. Its translation is CASFGLAGEDTQYF.

This clone was found once. This rearrangement joins TRBV19 to TRBJ2-3; no clear D gene. Trimming stripped 6 bases from V and 6 bases from J, with 13 bases between. The CDR3 runs 13 residues. CDR1 is LNHDA and CDR2 is SQIVND in the germline V gene (reference sequence). The CDR3 loop reads CASRDIWLDTQYF. The DNA for the CDR3 is TGTGCCAGTAGAGATATATGGCTTGATACGCAGTATTTT.

This chain connects TRBV18 to TRBJ1-1; 7 positions agree with TRBD1. The CDR3 spans 14 residues. Unmatched junction bases numbered 4, after V lost 4 bases and J lost 2 bases. Germline values: CDR1 KGHSH, CDR2 LQKENI. The CDR3 bases are TGTGCCAGCTCACGGGGACAGACTAACACTGAAGCTTTCTTT. Amino acid sequence: CASSRGQTNTEAFF.

The J gene is TRBJ2-7, the V gene TRBV2; perhaps TRBD1 as D (7 bases). CDR1 is SNHLY, CDR2 FYNNEI, per germline. V gave up 2 bases and J gave up 2 bases, with 13 bases separating them. CDR3 length: 15 amino acids. The CDR3 nucleotides are TGTGCCAGCAGTGAAAACCAGGGGGGTACCTACGAGCAGTACTTC. This translates into CASSENQGGTYEQYF.

This rearrangement joins TRBV27 to TRBJ2-7; 8 bases align to TRBD2. This CDR3 is 16 amino acids long. After removal of 7 bases from V and 2 bases from J, the junction contained 13 bases not matched to a gene. The germline CDR1 and CDR2 sequences are MNHEY and SMNVEV (reference sequence). The CDR3 reads CASTPGLAGYPYEQYF. DNA of the CDR3: TGTGCCAGCACCCCCGGATTAGCGGGGTACCCCTACGAGCAGTACTTC.

Concerning this clone itself: Other DNA sequences in the same sample also yield this CDR3. The genes are TRBV28 and TRBJ2-5; weak D call: TRBD1 (6 bases). CDR1 and CDR2 (germline): MDHEN, SYDVKM. The CDR3 consists of 14 residues. Trimming pared 4 bases from V and 2 bases from J, leaving 11 bases between. CDR3 nucleotide sequence: TGTGCCAGCAGTTCTCCAGACAGGCAAGAGACCCAGTACTTC. Translation: CASSSPDRQETQYF.

The V call is TRBV11-2, the J call TRBJ2-5; either TRBD1 or TRBD2 may supply D (5 bases each). CDR1 is SGHAT, CDR2 FQNNGV, per germline. With 1 base removed from V and 5 bases from J, the gap between germline ends came to 17 bases. This CDR3 spans 16 amino acids. The CDR3 DNA sequence: TGTGCCAGCAGCTTAGTGTCGGGGCCGGTCGGGGAGACCCAGTACTTC. Translating gives CASSLVSGPVGETQYF. Filled out from reference TRBV11-2 and TRBJ2-5, the complete variable domain reads EAGVAQSPRYKIIEKRQSVAFWCNPISGHATLYWYQQILGQGPKLLIQFQNNGVVDDSQLPKDRFSAERLKGVDSTLKIQPAKLEDSAVYLCASSLVSGPVGETQYFGPGTRLLVL.

This sequence joins TRBV10-1 and TRBJ1-1; D is possibly TRBD1 (5 bases). The CDR3 sequence is 15 residues long. CDR1 and CDR2 (germline): WNHNN, SYGVQD (reference sequence). The V and J ends lost 6 bases and 2 bases respectively, with 16 bases between them. CDR3 region: CASSSTGTGNTEAFF. DNA for the CDR3: TGCGCCAGCAGCTCTACCGGGACGGGTAACACTGAAGCTTTCTTT.

V and J are TRBV6-6 and TRBJ1-3; the D is unclear. The CDR3 spans 14 residues. The V gene's germline CDR1 is MNHNY and CDR2 SVGAGI (reference sequence). V lost 2 bases and J 0 bases, leaving 5 bases between the germline ends. CDR3 DNA sequence: TGTGCCAGCAGTTACGACTTCTCTGGAAACACCATATATTTT. Protein: CASSYDFSGNTIYF.

On this clone itself: In the same sample, other DNA sequences code for this CDR3. CDR3 sequence reads: CASILFPGYEYGYTF. The CDR3 bases are TGTGCCAGCATCTTATTCCCAGGTTATGAGTATGGCTACACCTTC. The chain links TRBV6-5 to TRBJ1-2; D is unclear. CDR3 length equals 15 residues. V was pared by 7 bases and J by 5 bases, with 20 bases between. Per the germline V gene, CDR1 is MNHEY and CDR2 is SVGAGI.

The chain recombines TRBV9 with TRBJ1-4; TRBD1 is a possible D gene (6 bases). This CDR3 has 15 residues. Germline V gene lookup returns CDR1 SGDLS and CDR2 YYNGEE. Trimming removed 3 bases at V and 8 bases at J, with 17 bases between. The DNA of the CDR3 is TGTGCCAGCAGCGCCGCCGTAGGGGGTGGCGAAAAACTGTTTTTT. Encoded protein: CASSAAVGGGEKLFF.

This rearrangement joins TRBV6-5 to TRBJ2-7, with 9 bases aligning to TRBD1. After removal of 6 bases from V and 4 bases from J, the junction contained 4 bases not matched to a gene. The CDR3 spans 13 residues. Germline V gene lookup returns CDR1 MNHEY and CDR2 SVGAGI. The CDR3 is CASRKTGGYEQYF. The CDR3 bases are TGTGCCAGCAGGAAGACAGGGGGGTACGAGCAGTACTTC.

In its sample, this clone was seen a few times. This sequence joins TRBV7-6 and TRBJ2-1, with 10 bases lining up with TRBD2. Germline CDR1 and CDR2: SGHVS and FNYEAQ. The CDR3 covers 15 residues. Unmatched junction bases numbered 8, after V lost 4 bases and J lost 8 bases. The CDR3, as DNA: TGTGCCAGCAGCTACCTAGCGGGAGAGGGCGATGAGCAGTTCTTC. Protein product: CASSYLAGEGDEQFF.

The chain carries TRBV7-9 and TRBJ2-3, with D tentatively TRBD1 or TRBD2 (5 bases each). The CDR3 spans 18 residues. Germline V gene sequence: CDR1 SEHNR, CDR2 FQNEAQ (reference sequence). The V and J ends lost 2 bases and 2 bases respectively, with 20 bases between them. CDR3 sequence reads: CASSLWGSLTLPTDTQYF. The CDR3 bases are TGTGCCAGCAGCTTATGGGGGAGCCTTACCCTCCCCACAGATACGCAGTATTTT.

Only one count was recorded for this clone. V and J are TRBV18 and TRBJ2-7; possibly TRBD2 for D (6 bases). The CDR3 is made up of 14 amino acids. The ends were cut back, 2 bases at V and 5 bases at J, with 13 bases in the middle. Germline assignment: CDR1 KGHSH and CDR2 LQKENI. The CDR3 loop reads CASSPAGGRDEQYF. The CDR3 region has the DNA TGTGCCAGCTCACCAGCCGGGGGTAGGGACGAGCAGTACTTC. Full variable domain (missing parts from reference TRBV18 and TRBJ2-7): NAGVMQNPRHLVRRRGQEARLRCSPMKGHSHVYWYRQLPEEGLKFMVYLQKENIIDESGMPKERFSAEFPKEGPSILRIQQVVRGDSAAYFCASSPAGGRDEQYFGPGTRLTVT.

This rearrangement joins TRBV30 to TRBJ1-4; D unclear. The CDR3 length is 12 residues. Germline CDR1 GTSNPN, CDR2 SVGIG (reference sequence). V lost 5 bases, J lost 4 bases, and 8 bases lay in between. CDR3 nucleotide sequence: TGTGCCTGGGGTAACAATAATGAAAAACTGTTTTTT. Protein product: CAWGNNNEKLFF.

This clone was seen a few times. V and J are TRBV2 and TRBJ2-7, with TRBD1 matching 10 bases. Germline lookup yields CDR1 SNHLY and CDR2 FYNNEI. Trimming at V came to 8 bases and at J to 5 bases, leaving 6 bases not matched to a gene. This CDR3 comprises 13 residues. The CDR3 sequence is CASGGDRGHEQYF. The CDR3, as DNA: TGTGCCAGCGGGGGGGACAGGGGACACGAGCAGTACTTC.

The chain links TRBV2 to TRBJ2-2, with D possibly TRBD2 on 6 matching bases. Germline assignment: CDR1 SNHLY and CDR2 FYNNEI. This CDR3 region has 15 residues. The V and J ends lost 5 bases and 5 bases respectively, with 15 bases between them. The CDR3 loop reads CASSSDGGGTGELFF. As DNA, the CDR3 is TGTGCCAGCAGTTCGGATGGGGGAGGAACCGGGGAGCTGTTTTTT.

With respect to this clone: Relative to the germline gene, one junction end is altered; a read error may explain this. This chain uses TRBV5-1 with TRBJ1-2; TRBD1 agrees at 11 bases. The CDR3 spans 16 residues. Germline V gene lookup returns CDR1 SGHRS and CDR2 YFSETQ. The CDR3 DNA reads as TGCGCCAGCAGGGCCGGGACAGGGGGTTTTAACCATGGCTACACCTTC. Residues: CASRAGTGGFNHGYTF.

To note about this clone: Compared with germline, one end of the junction differs, possibly owing to a read error. V is TRBV7-2 and J is TRBJ2-2; 12 bases align to TRBD2. The CDR3 is made up of 14 amino acids. In germline, CDR1 is SGHTA, CDR2 FQGNSA. CDR3 sequence (DNA): TGTGCCAGCAGCCTAGCGGGAGGGGCCGGGGAGCTGTTTTTT. Its translation: CASSLAGGAGELFF.